These 7 T cell receptor beta chains were sequenced from one sample in a study of OX40 agonist ivuxolimab in advanced cancers. The protocol was immunoSEQ multiplex PCR, while the TCRdb copy is restricted to in-frame clones and leaves out a portion. The table includes fewer than 120,000 clones, about nine tenths detected once. The sequencing used CD4+ or CD8+ T cells sorted from blood, collected in a trial of the OX40 agonist ivuxolimab. The source is an adult with an advanced solid tumor such as melanoma, head and neck, liver or kidney cancer.

The V gene is TRBV7-9, the J gene TRBJ2-1; the match to TRBD1 covers 7 bases. Germline lookup yields CDR1 SEHNR and CDR2 FQNEAQ (reference sequence). The V and J ends lost 5 bases and 0 bases, in that order; junction bases with no gene match: 4. The CDR3 has 15 residues. The CDR3 reads CASSPTGDSYNEQFF. CDR3 in DNA: TGTGCCAGCAGCCCCACAGGGGACTCCTACAATGAGCAGTTCTTC.

The chain joins TRBV27 to TRBJ1-2; 7 nucleotides line up with TRBD1. V lost 5 bases to trimming and J lost 7 bases; unmatched junction nucleotides: 4. The germline gives CDR1 MNHEY, CDR2 SMNVEV (reference sequence). The CDR3 contains 12 residues. CDR3 coding DNA: TGTGCCAGCAGTGCTGACAGGGCTGGCTACACCTTC. Translated: CASSADRAGYTF.

This sequence joins TRBV7-9 and TRBJ1-1; no reliable D call. The germline V and J ends were trimmed by 1 base and 0 bases, with 6 bases remaining between them. Germline V CDR1 and CDR2: SEHNR, FQNEAQ (reference sequence). The CDR3 covers 14 residues. The CDR3 spells CASSLDNLNTEAFF. In DNA form, the CDR3 reads TGTGCCAGCAGCTTAGACAATTTGAACACTGAAGCTTTCTTT.

The chain employs TRBV7-2 and TRBJ1-5; possibly TRBD1 for D (5 bases). Germline V gene lookup returns CDR1 SGHTA and CDR2 FQGNSA. V lost 1 base and J lost 6, with 13 bases in between. The CDR3 length is 15 residues. Here the CDR3 reads CASSLVSGTGQPQHF. DNA for the CDR3: TGTGCCAGCAGCTTAGTTTCGGGGACGGGTCAGCCCCAGCATTTT.

This chain uses TRBV11-2 with TRBJ2-5; unclear D gene. The V end lost 4 bases, the J end lost 0 bases, and 15 bases lay between the germline ends. The V gene's germline CDR1 is SGHAT and CDR2 FQNNGV. The CDR3 contains 16 residues. CDR3 amino acids: CASSSSPDINQETQYF. CDR3 DNA sequence: TGTGCCAGCAGCTCAAGCCCCGACATAAACCAAGAGACCCAGTACTTC.

This clone was counted a few times. The chain is built from TRBV2 and TRBJ1-3; no definite D call. The CDR3 sequence is 16 residues long. The V and J ends lost 1 base and 1 base respectively, with 11 bases between them. Germline loops: CDR1 SNHLY, CDR2 FYNNEI. Here the CDR3 reads CASSEGLVSSGNTIYF. DNA of the CDR3: TGTGCCAGCAGTGAAGGTCTGGTATCTTCTGGAAACACCATATATTTT.

J is TRBJ2-2 and V is TRBV19, with TRBD1 matching 9 bases. V was clipped by 6 bases and J by 5 bases; unmatched bases: 10. Germline V gene sequence: CDR1 LNHDA, CDR2 SQIVND (reference sequence). The CDR3 is made up of 16 amino acids. The CDR3 is CASSRKRQGGTGELFF. In DNA form, the CDR3 reads TGTGCCAGTAGCAGAAAGCGACAGGGGGGTACCGGGGAGCTGTTTTTT.